The source of this T cell receptor (beta chain) is a study of T cells in Graves' hyperthyroidism and ophthalmopathy. Amplification of TCR beta CDR3 regions was performed using RNA transcripts as template. The TCR CDR3 first-round RT-PCR relied on the HTBI primer set. TCRdb used MiXCR to reprocess the multiplex PCR reads, holding one entry per CDR3 protein. Of over 250,000 distinct CDR3 sequences in the sample, about 25% were seen once. This clonotype appeared many times. As yet, its antigen is unknown. The study's findings and limits: Blood samples included most of the expanded thyroid clonotypes exceeding 0.001.

This CDR3 is built from 14 residues. In germline, CDR1 is SGHDT, CDR2 YYEEEE. V lost 0 bases, J lost 7 bases, and 11 bases lay in between. Source material: blood. This clonotype was sampled from a man between 40 and 49 years old with Graves' hyperthyroidism that later progressed to Graves' ophthalmopathy. V is TRBV5-6 and J is TRBJ1-5, with a possible D match to TRBD1 (5 bases). The CDR3 is CASSLGGNRQPQHF. Written as DNA, the CDR3 is TGTGCCAGCAGCTTGGGGGGGAATCGGCAGCCCCAGCATTTT.